The 26 T cell receptor beta chains listed next were all sequenced from one sample in a study of blood T cell repertoires in COVID-19. Clones were sequenced by immunoSEQ multiplex PCR, and TCRdb holds only the in-frame ones, with some missing. The table records 350,000 to 400,000 clones, more than 85% of them present only once. The sequencing sample was made of PBMCs or T cells enriched from blood (not recorded which). Every receptor here comes from a woman between 35 and 50 years old who had been exposed to COVID-19.

Only one count was recorded for this clone. A junction boundary mismatches the germline segment, possibly from a read error. This chain links TRBV5-4 with TRBJ1-2; tentative D call: TRBD1 (5 bases). The length of the CDR3 is 14 residues. Germline CDR1 and CDR2: SGHNT and YYREEE (reference sequence). The CDR3 coding sequence is TGTGCCAGCACCTTGGCCTCCAGGGTCTATGGCTACACCTTC. Translating gives CASTLASRVYGYTF.

The V gene is TRBV6-1, the J gene TRBJ2-3, with 12 bases that match TRBD2. V dropped 4 bases and J dropped 0; count of bases not matched to a gene: 8. Germline V CDR1 and CDR2: MNHNS, SASEGT. The CDR3 extends over 18 amino acids. The CDR3 reads CASSGLAGAVSSTDTQYF. The CDR3 nucleotides are TGTGCCAGCAGTGGACTAGCGGGAGCTGTTTCTAGCACAGATACGCAGTATTTT.

This clone has only one observation. This chain connects TRBV24-1 to TRBJ2-1, with TRBD1 identical over 8 bases. Germline V gene sequence: CDR1 KGHDR, CDR2 SFDVKD. The ends lost 7 bases at V and 9 bases at J; junction bases unmatched: 10. The CDR3 has 14 residues. This CDR3 is CATRGQGRTGEQFF. The DNA of the CDR3 is TGTGCCACCAGAGGACAGGGTCGAACCGGTGAGCAGTTCTTC.

This sequence joins TRBV6-5 and TRBJ1-4, with a tentative D call TRBD1 (5 bases). This CDR3 region has 16 residues. V dropped 4 bases and J dropped 0 bases, with 12 bases sitting between them. In germline, CDR1 is MNHEY, CDR2 SVGAGI. In DNA, the CDR3 is TGTGCCAGCAGTTCCCGGACAACTGCAACTAATGAAAAACTGTTTTTT. Amino acid sequence: CASSSRTTATNEKLFF.

CDR3 bases: TGTGCCAGCAGCCTCGAGGGGGGGAGGATCGGTCAGCCCCAGCATTTT. Translating it yields CASSLEGGRIGQPQHF. The rearrangement links TRBV7-2 to TRBJ1-5, with a weak D call TRBD1 (6 bases). With 5 bases removed from V and 6 bases from J, the gap between germline ends came to 20 bases. Per germline, CDR1 SGHTA and CDR2 FQGNSA. The CDR3 has 16 residues.

The chain employs TRBV5-5 and TRBJ1-1; 8 bases fit TRBD1. Germline CDR1 is SGHKS and CDR2 is YYEKEE (reference sequence). This CDR3 contains 14 residues. V was clipped by 4 bases and J by 3 bases; unmatched bases: 5. The CDR3 sequence: CASSPGGYDTEAFF. The CDR3 DNA reads TGTGCCAGCAGCCCAGGGGGCTATGACACTGAAGCTTTCTTT. The entire variable domain, with the rest obtained from reference TRBV5-5 and TRBJ1-1, is as follows: DAGVTQSPTHLIKTRGQQVTLRCSPISGHKSVSWYQQVLGQGPQFIFQYYEKEERGRGNFPDRFSARQFPNYSSELNVNALLLGDSALYLCASSPGGYDTEAFFGQGTRLTVV.

The rearrangement joins TRBV5-1 to TRBJ1-4; 11 nucleotides align to TRBD1. Germline loops: CDR1 SGHRS, CDR2 YFSETQ. The length of the CDR3 is 16 residues. After removal of 6 bases from V and 7 bases from J, the junction contained 11 bases not matched to a gene. CDR3 in amino acids: CASTPTGQGAGEKLFF. DNA of the CDR3: TGCGCCAGCACGCCCACTGGACAGGGGGCGGGTGAAAAACTGTTTTTT. The full variable domain, with the rest looked up from reference TRBV5-1 and TRBJ1-4, is KAGVTQTPRYLIKTRGQQVTLSCSPISGHRSVSWYQQTPGQGLQFLFEYFSETQRNKGNFPGRFSGRQFSNSRSEMNVSTLELGDSALYLCASTPTGQGAGEKLFFGSGTQLSVL.

The chain links TRBV18 to TRBJ2-3; D is possibly TRBD2 (6 bases). V dropped 8 bases and J dropped 3 bases, with 18 bases sitting between them. Germline V gene lookup returns CDR1 KGHSH and CDR2 LQKENI. This CDR3 comprises 15 residues. The CDR3 reads CASAVGGSRTDTQYF. In DNA, the CDR3 is TGTGCCAGCGCAGTAGGAGGGAGCAGGACAGATACGCAGTATTTT.

The chain carries TRBV9 and TRBJ1-3; D might be TRBD1 (6 bases). Germline V lookup: CDR1 SGDLS, CDR2 YYNGEE. Trimming pared 1 base from V and 1 base from J, leaving 9 bases between. The CDR3 has 15 residues. The CDR3 DNA follows: TGTGCCAGCAGCGTACGGCAGGGGTCTGGAAACACCATATATTTT. It yields the protein CASSVRQGSGNTIYF.

The V call is TRBV7-9, the J call TRBJ1-1; D call uncertain. This CDR3 has 14 residues. V was shortened by 6 bases and J by 1 base, with 12 bases between the two germline ends. CDR1 is SEHNR, CDR2 FQNEAQ, per germline (reference sequence). This chain's CDR3 is CASRSYEGNTEAFF. The DNA of the CDR3 is TGTGCCAGCAGGTCTTATGAGGGGAACACTGAAGCTTTCTTT.

A single count supports this clone. The CDR3 DNA reads as TGTGCCAGTTCAGGGCGGAAGAGGAGTGACACTGAAGCTTTCTTT. It translates to CASSGRKRSDTEAFF. The chain recombines TRBV28 with TRBJ1-1; the D gene is possibly TRBD1 (5 bases). In germline, CDR1 is MDHEN, CDR2 SYDVKM. Trimming took 9 bases from V and 3 from J, leaving 20 bases between them. This CDR3 has 15 amino acids.

The chain links TRBV6-1 to TRBJ1-1; no firm D call. The CDR3 is 14 amino acids. The germline CDR1 and CDR2 sequences are MNHNS and SASEGT. The ends were cut back, 3 bases at V and 0 bases at J, with 8 bases in the middle. CDR3 sequence: CASSDGVLNTEAFF. CDR3 nucleotides: TGTGCCAGCAGTGATGGAGTACTGAACACTGAAGCTTTCTTT.

CDR3 bases: TGTGCCTGGGCCACAGGGGGTGGTCGGCCCCAGCATTTT. Its translation is CAWATGGGRPQHF. This chain uses TRBV30 with TRBJ1-5; 8 bases are a match to TRBD1. With 5 bases clipped from V and 9 bases from J, the junction kept 9 bases outside the gene matches. This CDR3 is built from 13 residues. The germline V gene has CDR1 GTSNPN and CDR2 SVGIG (reference sequence).

The chain is built from TRBV6-4 and TRBJ2-3, with 9 positions matching TRBD2. The CDR3 covers 16 residues. CDR1 and CDR2 (germline): MRHNA, SNTAGT. Trimming took 5 bases from V and 0 from J; bases not matched to a gene: 6. DNA for the CDR3: TGTGCCAGCAGTAAGGCTAGCGGGACCAGCACAGATACGCAGTATTTT. This gives the protein CASSKASGTSTDTQYF.

The chain carries TRBV7-8 and TRBJ2-3; D not certain. The CDR3 is 12 amino acids. Germline V CDR1 and CDR2: SGHVS, FQNEAQ. V dropped 5 bases and J dropped 2 bases, with 5 bases sitting between them. The CDR3, as DNA: TGTGCCAGCAGCATATCCACAGATACGCAGTATTTT. Its protein product is CASSISTDTQYF.

The V call is TRBV11-3, the J call TRBJ1-1; D gene unclear. The length of the CDR3 is 13 residues. Germline assignment: CDR1 SGHNT and CDR2 YENEEA. Deletions cut 8 bases from V and 4 bases from J, with 14 bases between. In nucleotides, the CDR3 is TGTGCCAGCGCCCGGGGAAAGGTCACTGAAGCTTTCTTT. Translation: CASARGKVTEAFF.

The DNA of the CDR3 is TGTGCCAGCAGCCGGAGCGGGTATGAGCAGTTCTTC. It translates to CASSRSGYEQFF. The rearrangement joins TRBV7-9 to TRBJ2-1, with a possible D match to TRBD2 (6 bases). V lost 5 bases and J lost 8, with 10 bases in between. The CDR3 is 12 residues long. Germline V lookup: CDR1 SEHNR, CDR2 FQNEAQ (reference sequence). Together with reference TRBV7-9 and TRBJ2-1, the CDR3 gives the full variable domain: DTGVSQNPRHKITKRGQNVTFRCDPISEHNRLYWYRQTLGQGPEFLTYFQNEAQLEKSRLLSDRFSAERPKGSFSTLEIQRTEQGDSAMYLCASSRSGYEQFFGPGTRLTVL.

The gene calls are TRBV7-2 and TRBJ2-5; tentative D call: TRBD1 (6 bases). The CDR3 consists of 15 residues. V was pared by 1 base and J by 1 base, with 10 bases between. Per the germline V gene, CDR1 is SGHTA and CDR2 is FQGNSA. CDR3 bases: TGTGCCAGCAGCTTAGGCGACAGGCTCCAAGAGACCCAGTACTTC. Translated: CASSLGDRLQETQYF. Full variable domain (rest looked up from reference TRBV7-2 and TRBJ2-5): GAGVSQSPSNKVTEKGKDVELRCDPISGHTALYWYRQSLGQGLEFLIYFQGNSAPDKSGLPSDRFSAERTGGSVSTLTIQRTQQEDSAVYLCASSLGDRLQETQYFGPGTRLLVL.

The chain uses TRBV3-1 (or the pseudogene TRBV3-2) and TRBJ2-5; 7 bases are a match to TRBD2. Germline CDR1 LGHDT, CDR2 YNNKEL (reference sequence). The junction had 0 bases not matched to a gene; V was cut back by 1 base and J by 4 bases. The CDR3 is 13 amino acids. The CDR3 loop is CASSQGGGETQYF. CDR3 nucleotide sequence: TGTGCCAGCAGCCAAGGCGGGGGAGAGACCCAGTACTTC.

The chain combines TRBV24-1 with TRBJ1-2, with 10 bases fitting TRBD1. Losses at the gene ends were 3 bases for V and 8 bases for J; bases not matched to a gene: 5. The germline gives CDR1 KGHDR, CDR2 SFDVKD. This CDR3 comprises 14 residues. CDR3: CATSDGPGQGGYTF. Here the CDR3 DNA reads TGTGCCACCAGTGATGGCCCGGGACAGGGGGGCTACACCTTC.

V is TRBV7-3 and J is TRBJ2-1; the match to TRBD2 covers 8 bases. Trimming took 5 bases from V and 0 from J; bases not matched to a gene: 0. The CDR3 extends over 14 amino acids. Per the germline V gene, CDR1 is SGHTA and CDR2 is FQGTGA. The DNA of the CDR3 is TGTGCCAGCAGCCGGGGGGGCTCCTACAATGAGCAGTTCTTC. As protein: CASSRGGSYNEQFF.

This rearrangement joins TRBV11-3 to TRBJ2-1; TRBD2 matches at 8 bases. Trimming at V came to 5 bases and at J to 4 bases, leaving 7 bases not matched to a gene. This CDR3 is built from 15 residues. Germline V gives CDR1 SGHNT, CDR2 YENEEA. In DNA form, the CDR3 reads TGTGCCAGCAGCCCAAGACTAGCGACGTACAATGAGCAGTTCTTC. Translated, it gives CASSPRLATYNEQFF.

The chain links TRBV19 to TRBJ1-1; 8 bases match TRBD1. Germline V gives CDR1 LNHDA, CDR2 SQIVND (reference sequence). J gave up 5 bases and V 6 bases, and 8 bases lay outside the gene matches. The CDR3 is made up of 14 amino acids. This chain's CDR3 is CASSSGQGWTEAFF. As DNA, the CDR3 is TGTGCCAGTAGCTCCGGACAGGGTTGGACTGAAGCTTTCTTT. Looking up the rest from reference TRBV19 and TRBJ1-1 gives the full variable domain: DGGITQSPKYLFRKEGQNVTLSCEQNLNHDAMYWYRQDPGQGLRLIYYSQIVNDFQKGDIAEGYSVSREKKESFPLTVTSAQKNPTAFYLCASSSGQGWTEAFFGQGTRLTVV.

The rearrangement uses TRBV2 and TRBJ1-5; perhaps TRBD1 as D (6 bases). Germline V gene lookup returns CDR1 SNHLY and CDR2 FYNNEI. Trimming shortened V by 8 bases and J by 4 bases, and 12 bases separated the two germline ends. The CDR3 contains 13 residues. DNA for the CDR3: TGTGCCAGCTCGGACAGAGAGAATCAGCCCCAGCATTTT. It specifies CASSDRENQPQHF.

The chain couples TRBV19 to TRBJ2-1, with a tentative D call TRBD2 (5 bases). Trimming shortened V by 5 bases and J by 10 bases, and 15 bases separated the two germline ends. Germline CDR1 and CDR2: LNHDA and SQIVND (reference sequence). There are 13 residues in the CDR3. CDR3 DNA sequence: TGTGCCAGTAGTTGGCAGACACCGGGGGAGCAGTTCTTC. It codes for CASSWQTPGEQFF. The variable domain in full, with the rest retrieved from reference TRBV19 and TRBJ2-1, is DGGITQSPKYLFRKEGQNVTLSCEQNLNHDAMYWYRQDPGQGLRLIYYSQIVNDFQKGDIAEGYSVSREKKESFPLTVTSAQKNPTAFYLCASSWQTPGEQFFGPGTRLTVL.

This chain links TRBV5-1 with TRBJ2-1, with 8 bases matching TRBD1. The CDR3 covers 16 residues. Germline values: CDR1 SGHRS, CDR2 YFSETQ. Trimming removed 4 bases from V and 0 bases from J; junction bases left unmatched: 6. The CDR3 loop is CASSLQQGGSYNEQFF. The CDR3, as DNA: TGCGCCAGCAGCCTCCAACAGGGGGGCTCCTACAATGAGCAGTTCTTC.